This TCR beta chain originates from a study of healthy donors' naive CD4 and CD8 T cells. Each TCR library used approximately 500 ng of total RNA and a linear amplification protocol. TCRdb re-derived calls from the reads in MiXCR, one entry per CDR3 protein. The sample includes roughly 200,000 distinct CDR3 sequences, 65% to 80% seen only once; the top ten take about 2.3%. The V end lost 6 bases, the J end lost 8 bases, and 19 bases lay between the germline ends. The CDR3 runs 14 residues. In germline, CDR1 is MNHEY, CDR2 SVGAGI. Sequencing was carried out using naive CD4+ and CD8+ T cells sorted from blood, pooled from several donors. This rearrangement joins TRBV6-5 to TRBJ1-2; possible D gene TRBD1, 6 bases. This TCR derives from a pool of human donors in good health; the sample pools cells from several healthy donors. The CDR3 is CASSPSPGVGGYTF. The CDR3 DNA follows: TGTGCCAGCAGCCCTTCCCCAGGGGTCGGAGGCTACACCTTC.